These 26 T cell receptor beta chains came from one sample sequenced in a study of cytomegalovirus exposure and HLA in healthy donors. The PCR contained 60 Vbeta and 13 Jbeta primers. Only in-frame clones appear in the TCRdb table, and some are missing; sequencing was by immunoSEQ multiplex PCR. The table records over 30,000 clones, 70% to 85% of them present only once. Sample: PBMCs. The receptors stem from a woman aged 18-29 years in good health and CMV-seronegative.

V and J are TRBV6-4 and TRBJ2-5, with 7 bases lining up with TRBD2. The CDR3 runs 15 residues. The ends lost 3 bases at V and 4 bases at J; junction bases unmatched: 8. Per the germline V gene, CDR1 is MRHNA and CDR2 is SNTAGT. The CDR3 DNA reads TGTGCCAGCAGTGAAGGGGCGGGAGAGGGAGAGACCCAGTACTTC. Translating it yields CASSEGAGEGETQYF.

The rearrangement links TRBV19 to TRBJ1-2; TRBD1 matches 8 bases. Germline V gene data show CDR1 as LNHDA and CDR2 as SQIVND (reference sequence). CDR3 size: 14 residues. After removal of 5 bases from V and 8 bases from J, the junction contained 10 bases not matched to a gene. Here the CDR3 reads CASSPLTGERGYTF. For the CDR3, the DNA is TGTGCCAGTAGTCCTTTGACAGGGGAGCGCGGCTACACCTTC.

About this clone itself: Other nucleotide sequences from this sample produce the same CDR3. CDR3 DNA: TGCGCCAGCAGCTTGGTAGGGGATGGCTACACCTTC. As protein: CASSLVGDGYTF. The rearrangement uses TRBV5-1 and TRBJ1-2; tentatively, D is TRBD1 (5 bases). Germline CDR1 reads SGHRS; CDR2 reads YFSETQ. The CDR3 is 12 amino acids. V gave up 0 bases and J gave up 6 bases, with 6 bases separating them.

The chain employs TRBV7-9 and TRBJ2-5; D possibly matches TRBD1 or TRBD2 (5 bases each). The J call may be incorrect, as the DNA end agrees better with TRBJ2-7. Per the germline V gene, CDR1 is SEHNR and CDR2 is FQNEAQ (reference sequence). This CDR3 spans 14 amino acids. The CDR3 nucleotides read TGTGCCAGCAGCCAGTCTTTGGGGGCCTACGAGCAGTACTTC. This codes for CASSQSLGAYEQYF.

V is TRBV29-1 and J is TRBJ1-1; D gene ambiguous. Trimming took 4 bases from V and 5 from J, leaving 5 bases between them. The CDR3 has 10 residues. CDR1 SQVTM and CDR2 ANQGSEA come from the germline V gene. The CDR3 loop is CSVVGTEAFF. The CDR3 bases are TGCAGCGTTGTCGGTACTGAAGCTTTCTTT. Full variable domain (outside the CDR3, taken from reference TRBV29-1 and TRBJ1-1): SAVISQKPSRDICQRGTSLTIQCQVDSQVTMMFWYRQQPGQSLTLIATANQGSEATYESGFVIDKFPISRPNLTFSTLTVSNMSPEDSSIYLCSVVGTEAFFGQGTRLTVV.

This clone occurred once. The chain couples TRBV7-9 to TRBJ2-1; TRBD2 matches at 7 bases. The CDR3 has 13 amino acids. V dropped 5 bases and J dropped 7; count of bases not matched to a gene: 5. Per the germline V gene, CDR1 is SEHNR and CDR2 is FQNEAQ (reference sequence). CDR3 loop: CASSPGEGNEQFF. The CDR3 nucleotides are TGTGCCAGCAGCCCGGGGGAGGGGAATGAGCAGTTCTTC.

This rearrangement joins TRBV10-3 to TRBJ1-2; a possible D gene is TRBD1 (5 bases). Trimming took off 2 bases at V and 7 bases at J, with 11 bases between the two ends. The length of the CDR3 is 13 residues. Per germline, CDR1 ENHRY and CDR2 SYGVKD. CDR3 DNA: TGTGCCATCAGTGAGCCAGGGTTAGCTGGCTACACCTTC. This sequence encodes CAISEPGLAGYTF.

This clone was recorded once. The CDR3 sequence is CASSSPSGQGHSPLHF. The CDR3 DNA reads as TGTGCCAGCAGCTCGCCTTCGGGGCAGGGGCATTCACCCCTCCACTTT. This chain links TRBV11-3 with TRBJ1-6, with TRBD1 as a possible D gene (6 bases). The CDR3 covers 16 residues. V lost 4 bases, J lost 8 bases, and 18 bases lay in between. Germline CDR1 and CDR2: SGHNT and YENEEA.

The chain links TRBV5-1 to TRBJ2-5; perhaps TRBD1 as D (6 bases). The CDR3 covers 14 residues. Trimming removed 5 bases at V and 4 bases at J, with 15 bases between. Germline lookup yields CDR1 SGHRS and CDR2 YFSETQ. Written as DNA, the CDR3 is TGCGCCAGCAGACCTTTTCAGGGGCGAGAGACCCAGTACTTC. It specifies CASRPFQGRETQYF.

The chain combines TRBV7-3 with TRBJ2-7, with D tentatively TRBD2 (6 bases). Germline values: CDR1 SGHTA, CDR2 FQGTGA. V was clipped by 3 bases and J by 0 bases, with 9 bases between them. The CDR3 spans 14 residues. The CDR3 coding sequence is TGTGCCAGCAGCTTCGACGGGAGCTCCTACGAGCAGTACTTC. Encoded protein: CASSFDGSSYEQYF.

J is TRBJ2-2 and V is TRBV2; tentative D call: TRBD1 (6 bases). In germline, CDR1 is SNHLY, CDR2 FYNNEI. The CDR3 is 13 amino acids. V lost 6 bases and J 1 base, leaving 6 bases between the germline ends. CDR3 DNA sequence: TGTGCCAGCAGACAGGGGAACACCGGGGAGCTGTTTTTT. Translating it yields CASRQGNTGELFF.

The genes are TRBV18 and TRBJ2-7, with 9 bases that match TRBD1. Germline V gene lookup returns CDR1 KGHSH and CDR2 LQKENI. V gave up 6 bases and J gave up 4 bases; unmatched junction bases: 7. The CDR3 has 14 amino acids. The chain's CDR3 is CASSSGTGTYEQYF. DNA for the CDR3: TGTGCCAGCTCCTCCGGGACAGGGACGTACGAGCAGTACTTC.

The V and J genes are TRBV27 and TRBJ2-1; perhaps TRBD2 as D (5 bases). Trimming shortened V by 4 bases and J by 0 bases, and 10 bases separated the two germline ends. Per the germline V gene, CDR1 is MNHEY and CDR2 is SMNVEV (reference sequence). The CDR3 consists of 15 residues. The CDR3 DNA sequence: TGTGCCAGCAGTTCACTAGGCTACTCCTACAATGAGCAGTTCTTC. Protein sequence: CASSSLGYSYNEQFF.

The genes are TRBV28 and TRBJ2-7; 10 nucleotides match TRBD2. J was trimmed by 7 bases and V by 1 base; bases with no gene match: 4. The V gene's germline CDR1 is MDHEN and CDR2 SYDVKM. This CDR3 has 14 amino acids. DNA for the CDR3: TGTGCCAGCAGTTTATCTAGCGGGAGAGGGGAGCAGTACTTC. Protein sequence: CASSLSSGRGEQYF.

The rearrangement uses TRBV6-5 and TRBJ1-5; TRBD1 agrees at 10 bases. The CDR3 spans 15 residues. CDR1 MNHEY and CDR2 SVGAGI come from the germline V gene. Trimming removed 0 bases from V and 6 bases from J; junction bases left unmatched: 2. The CDR3 is CASSYSGTGAQPQHF. CDR3 DNA sequence: TGTGCCAGCAGTTACTCCGGGACAGGGGCTCAGCCCCAGCATTTT.

CDR3 loop: CAWSVSLGYTF. The DNA for the CDR3 is TGTGCCTGGAGTGTTAGTCTTGGCTACACCTTC. The genes are TRBV30 and TRBJ1-2, with D unresolved. Germline CDR1 reads GTSNPN; CDR2 reads SVGIG (reference sequence). The CDR3 is 11 residues long. V lost 0 bases to trimming and J lost 7 bases, with 6 bases between them.

The chain couples TRBV5-6 to TRBJ2-2; TRBD2 might be the D (6 bases). Germline V lookup: CDR1 SGHDT, CDR2 YYEEEE. The V and J ends lost 4 bases and 3 bases respectively, with 10 bases between them. The length of the CDR3 is 14 residues. CDR3 sequence: CASSGGTYTGELFF. Here the CDR3 DNA reads TGTGCCAGCAGCGGAGGGACTTACACCGGGGAGCTGTTTTTT.

V usage is TRBV4-3 and J usage is TRBJ1-2; TRBD1 matches 8 bases. Germline loops: CDR1 LGHNA, CDR2 YSLEER. The CDR3 runs 15 residues. With 1 base clipped from V and 5 bases from J, the junction kept 6 bases outside the gene matches. The CDR3 sequence: CASSQGVTGGYGYTF. CDR3 nucleotides: TGCGCCAGCAGCCAAGGAGTTACAGGGGGTTATGGCTACACCTTC.

The rearrangement links TRBV18 to TRBJ2-3; the D gene is possibly TRBD2 (6 bases). The V end was cut by 3 bases, the J end by 4 bases, with 11 bases between. In germline, CDR1 is KGHSH, CDR2 LQKENI. This CDR3 spans 14 amino acids. The CDR3 reads CASSPPGDADTQYF. CDR3 DNA sequence: TGTGCCAGCTCACCTCCGGGAGACGCAGATACGCAGTATTTT.

CDR3 nucleotide sequence: TGTGCCAGCAGCCCGGACAGGCATCGGACCCAGTACTTC. Protein product: CASSPDRHRTQYF. The rearrangement joins TRBV28 to TRBJ2-5, with 7 bases identical to TRBD1. Trimming took 6 bases from V and 7 from J; bases not matched to a gene: 8. Germline assignment: CDR1 MDHEN and CDR2 SYDVKM. This CDR3 has 13 amino acids.

The chain has TRBV6-5 and TRBJ2-3, with 10 bases that match TRBD2. The V and J ends lost 9 bases and 5 bases, in that order; junction bases with no gene match: 11. This CDR3 comprises 15 residues. Germline-derived CDR1 and CDR2 are MNHEY and SVGAGI. CDR3 sequence reads: CASKDASGSIDTQYF. CDR3 sequence (DNA): TGTGCCAGTAAAGATGCTAGCGGGAGTATAGATACGCAGTATTTT.

The rearrangement links TRBV6-5 to TRBJ2-7; 7 nucleotides align to TRBD1. This CDR3 contains 15 residues. Trimming took 2 bases from V and 6 from J; bases not matched to a gene: 10. Germline assignment: CDR1 MNHEY and CDR2 SVGAGI. For the CDR3, the DNA is TGTGCCAGCAGTTACACGACAGGGTTTGTAAGCGAGCAGTACTTC. It encodes CASSYTTGFVSEQYF.

V is TRBV7-9 and J is TRBJ2-1; 9 bases line up with TRBD2. Looked up from germline, CDR1 is SEHNR and CDR2 is FQNEAQ (reference sequence). The CDR3 has 17 amino acids. V lost 1 base to trimming and J lost 0 bases; unmatched junction nucleotides: 4. Here the CDR3 reads CASSLVGSGSSYNEQFF. As DNA, the CDR3 is TGTGCCAGCAGCTTAGTCGGTAGCGGGAGCTCCTACAATGAGCAGTTCTTC.

The chain combines TRBV5-6 with TRBJ2-5; D gene unclear. The CDR3 contains 11 residues. CDR1 SGHDT and CDR2 YYEEEE come from the germline V gene. V lost 4 bases and J lost 4, with 5 bases in between. DNA for the CDR3: TGTGCCAGCAGCGTTCGAGAGACCCAGTACTTC. This codes for CASSVRETQYF.

J is TRBJ2-7 and V is TRBV27; D possibly corresponds to TRBD2 (7 bases). The V gene's germline CDR1 is MNHEY and CDR2 SMNVEV (reference sequence). This CDR3 comprises 16 residues. Deletions cut 7 bases from V and 4 bases from J, with 23 bases between. This chain's CDR3 is CASKPPAGGGSYEQYF. The CDR3 DNA is TGTGCCAGCAAACCGCCGGCGGGCGGGGGCAGTTACGAGCAGTACTTC.

There are a few counts of this clone. The chain employs TRBV4-3 and TRBJ2-7; 10 bases match TRBD1. The CDR3 is 16 amino acids. V lost 1 base to trimming and J lost 5 bases; unmatched junction nucleotides: 8. Germline V gene lookup returns CDR1 LGHNA and CDR2 YSLEER. CDR3 protein: CASSQVGTGELHEQYF. CDR3 in DNA: TGCGCCAGCAGCCAAGTAGGGACAGGGGAACTCCACGAGCAGTACTTC.